The 16 T cell receptor beta chains listed next were all sequenced from one sample in a study of neurological immune-mediated disorders. Time point described: longitudinal time-point 1 (baseline). Each CDR3 protein is one row after TCRdb ran MiXCR on the 5' RACE reads. The data hold tens of thousands of distinct CDR3 sequences, with roughly 10% observed a single time. The sequencing input was PBMCs. The receptors were gathered from a male donor with HTLV-1-associated myelopathy (HAM/TSP).

This clonotype was counted ten times or more. The chain joins TRBV7-2 to TRBJ2-7; possible D gene TRBD2, 6 bases. V shed 3 bases and J shed 7 bases, with 16 bases lying between them. Germline V gene data show CDR1 as SGHTA and CDR2 as FQGNSA. The CDR3 totals 14 residues. CDR3 DNA: TGTGCCAGCAGCTTCGGGCAGCGGGTGGGAGAGCAGTACTTC. Protein sequence: CASSFGQRVGEQYF. Variable domain in full (rest from reference TRBV7-2 and TRBJ2-7): GAGVSQSPSNKVTEKGKDVELRCDPISGHTALYWYRQSLGQGLEFLIYFQGNSAPDKSGLPSDRFSAERTGGSVSTLTIQRTQQEDSAVYLCASSFGQRVGEQYFGPGTRLTVT.

In its sample, this clonotype was seen many times. The chain employs TRBV5-4 and TRBJ1-1; D is perhaps TRBD1 (5 bases). The germline V gene encodes CDR1 SGHNT and CDR2 YYREEE (reference sequence). Trimming removed 10 bases from V and 2 bases from J, with 18 bases in between. This CDR3 contains 14 residues. CDR3 loop: CAATEGQSNTEAFF. DNA of the CDR3: TGTGCCGCTACTGAGGGGCAATCAAACACTGAAGCTTTCTTT.

The V and J genes are TRBV20-1 and TRBJ1-2; 9 nucleotides match TRBD1. Per germline, CDR1 DFQATT and CDR2 SNEGSKA (reference sequence). This CDR3 region has 14 residues. V gave up 0 bases and J gave up 7 bases; unmatched junction bases: 6. Here the CDR3 DNA reads TGCAGTGCTAGAGAGACAGGGGGGCTACCTGGCTACACCTTC. It specifies CSARETGGLPGYTF.

The V and J genes are TRBV20-1 and TRBJ1-5; D might be TRBD1 (5 bases). The CDR3 extends over 14 amino acids. Trimming took off 6 bases at V and 3 bases at J, with 15 bases between the two ends. CDR1 and CDR2 from the germline V gene are DFQATT and SNEGSKA (reference sequence). For the CDR3, the DNA is TGCAGTGCCCCAGCTGCCAGGGCCAATCAGCCCCAGCATTTT. It translates to CSAPAARANQPQHF.

On this clonotype: Just one base apart from a much larger clone, this may be a read error. This chain uses TRBV7-9 with TRBJ2-1, with 7 bases identical to TRBD1. This CDR3 is 15 amino acids long. Germline V gives CDR1 SEHNR, CDR2 FQNEAQ (reference sequence). The CDR3 here is CMSTRSGTEVSEQFF. For the CDR3, the DNA is TGCATGTCCACCCGGTCGGGGACAGAGGTTAGTGAGCAGTTCTTC.

This clonotype was seen many times. The chain employs TRBV15 and TRBJ2-1; TRBD2 matches at 11 bases. J was trimmed by 4 bases and V by 7 bases; bases with no gene match: 6. Germline loops: CDR1 LNHNV, CDR2 YYDKDF (reference sequence). The CDR3 is 15 amino acids. The CDR3 loop is CATTASGGQYNEQFF. CDR3 DNA sequence: TGTGCCACCACTGCTAGCGGGGGGCAGTACAATGAGCAGTTCTTC. Together with reference TRBV15 and TRBJ2-1, the CDR3 gives the full variable domain: DAMVIQNPRYQVTQFGKPVTLSCSQTLNHNVMYWYQQKSSQAPKLLFHYYDKDFNNEADTPDNFQSRRPNTSFCFLDIRSPGLGDTAMYLCATTASGGQYNEQFFGPGTRLTVL.

This clonotype was seen many times. The chain joins TRBV29-1 to TRBJ2-5; 8 bases fit TRBD1. Germline lookup yields CDR1 SQVTM and CDR2 ANQGSEA. V lost 8 bases, J lost 6 bases, and 5 bases stayed unmatched. CDR3 length equals 11 residues. The CDR3 loop is CSTDREKTQYF. CDR3 coding DNA: TGCAGCACGGACAGGGAGAAGACCCAGTACTTC. The full variable domain, its missing parts supplied by reference TRBV29-1 and TRBJ2-5, is SAVISQKPSRDICQRGTSLTIQCQVDSQVTMMFWYRQQPGQSLTLIATANQGSEATYESGFVIDKFPISRPNLTFSTLTVSNMSPEDSSIYLCSTDREKTQYFGPGTRLLVL.

At least ten counts were recorded for this clonotype. This chain uses TRBV6-5 with TRBJ2-1; tentative D call: TRBD2 (7 bases). CDR3 length: 15 residues. Trimming took 7 bases from V and 4 from J, leaving 17 bases between them. In germline, CDR1 is MNHEY, CDR2 SVGAGI. CDR3 coding DNA: TGTGCCAGCAAACCGGGGGGCGGGAATTACAATGAGCAGTTCTTC. Translation gives CASKPGGGNYNEQFF.

This clonotype was counted at least ten times. V and J are TRBV10-3 and TRBJ2-7; TRBD2 matches at 10 bases. The CDR3 covers 17 residues. Per germline, CDR1 ENHRY and CDR2 SYGVKD. The V gene end was trimmed by 0 bases and the J gene end by 0 bases; junction bases not matched to a gene: 5. CDR3 region: CAISESLAGGRSYEQYF. Here the CDR3 DNA reads TGTGCCATCAGTGAGTCGTTAGCGGGGGGCCGCTCCTACGAGCAGTACTTC.

This clonotype has ten or more counts. CDR3 in amino acids: CRQIRGPNNSPLHF. CDR3 sequence (DNA): TGCAGACAAATCAGGGGGCCTAATAATTCACCCCTCCACTTT. The chain uses TRBV29-1 and TRBJ1-6, with 8 bases aligning to TRBD1. The CDR3 is 14 amino acids. CDR1 and CDR2 from the germline V gene are SQVTM and ANQGSEA.

About this clonotype: A junction boundary mismatches the germline segment, possibly from a read error. The chain links TRBV5-1 to TRBJ1-3; the D gene is possibly TRBD1 (5 bases). This CDR3 contains 15 residues. The germline gives CDR1 SGHRS, CDR2 YFSETQ. The chain's CDR3 is CASSLTGGTGNTIYF. In nucleotides, the CDR3 is TGCGCCAGCAGCTTGACCGGCGGGACTGGAAACACAATATATTTT.

This clonotype was observed many times. This chain uses TRBV20-1 with TRBJ1-5; 7 nucleotides match TRBD1. CDR1 and CDR2 from the germline V gene are DFQATT and SNEGSKA (reference sequence). V lost 5 bases to trimming and J lost 5 bases; unmatched junction nucleotides: 6. The CDR3 extends over 13 amino acids. The CDR3 bases are TGCAGTGCTTTAACAGGGGAAGATCAGCCCCAGCATTTT. Protein sequence: CSALTGEDQPQHF.

With regard to this clonotype: At one boundary the junction diverges from the germline segment, which might be a read error. CDR3 bases: TGTGCCAGCAGTACAACAGCGAACACTGAAGCTTTATTT. Amino acid sequence: CASSTTANTEALF. The rearrangement joins TRBV2 to TRBJ1-1; no reliable D call. Germline lookup yields CDR1 SNHLY and CDR2 FYNNEI. The CDR3 is 13 residues long. The variable domain in full, with the rest retrieved from reference TRBV2 and TRBJ1-1, is EPEVTQTPSHQVTQMGQEVILRCVPISNHLYFYWYRQILGQKVEFLVSFYNNEISEKSEIFDDQFSVERPDGSNFTLKIRSTKLEDSAMYFCASSTTANTEALFGQGTRLTVV.

This clonotype showed up just a few times. V is TRBV12-2 and J is TRBJ2-5; the DNA was not used to check the table's D call, TRBD1. TRBV12-2 is assigned pseudogene status. The CDR3 is made up of 15 amino acids. CDR3 protein: CASRFSGSRQETQYF. The CDR3 DNA reads TGTGCAAGTCGCTTTTCGGGAAGCAGACAAGAGACCCAGTACTTC.

Ten or more counts support this clonotype. This sequence joins TRBV7-2 and TRBJ2-5; D is perhaps TRBD1 (5 bases). Germline V gene lookup returns CDR1 SGHTA and CDR2 FQGNSA. Trimming pared 4 bases from V and 4 bases from J, leaving 10 bases between. This CDR3 is built from 13 residues. CDR3 coding DNA: TGTGCCAGCAGCTCCCAGGGTTTAGAGACCCAGTACTTC. Amino acids: CASSSQGLETQYF.

This clonotype was observed at least ten times. V usage is TRBV6-5 and J usage is TRBJ2-7; 11 positions match TRBD1. The germline V gene has CDR1 MNHEY and CDR2 SVGAGI. J lost 3 bases, V lost 6 bases, and 4 bases had no gene match. CDR3 length equals 14 residues. CDR3 sequence (DNA): TGTGCCAGCAGAGGGACAGGGGGAAGCTACGAGCAGTACTTC. Encoded protein: CASRGTGGSYEQYF.